The TCR beta chain under discussion was sequenced for a study of shared clonotypes between healthy human individuals. Study background: Those who served as donors were two women and a few men between the ages of 18 and 49.

Researchers ran the assay at a deep level. In the source study's methods: ImmunoSEQ output lacked quality scores and full-length reads, limiting matched filtering. Here immunoSEQ multiplex PCR was the method, and the copy in TCRdb shows in-frame clones only, minus some. That table furnishes V, J and clone size, whereas the DNA furnished D and trimming. The sample has hundreds of thousands of clones, around 73% seen once. This clone was observed once. V lost 4 bases, J lost 6 bases, and 14 bases lay in between. This CDR3 region has 14 residues. Germline V gene data show CDR1 as SGDLS and CDR2 as YYNGEE.

The sequence derives from a woman in her twenties or thirties in good health. The chain carries TRBV9 and TRBJ2-1; unclear D gene. The sample comprised memory CD4+ T cells sorted from blood. Subset here: CD45RA-negative fraction. CDR3 amino acids: CASSPRPTTNEQFF. The CDR3 DNA follows: TGTGCCAGCAGCCCCCGTCCGACCACCAATGAGCAGTTCTTC. Variable domain in full (rest from reference TRBV9 and TRBJ2-1): DSGVTQTPKHLITATGQRVTLRCSPRSGDLSVYWYQQSLDQGLQFLIQYYNGEERAKGNILERFSAQQFPDLHSELNLSSLELGDSALYFCASSPRPTTNEQFFGPGTRLTVL.